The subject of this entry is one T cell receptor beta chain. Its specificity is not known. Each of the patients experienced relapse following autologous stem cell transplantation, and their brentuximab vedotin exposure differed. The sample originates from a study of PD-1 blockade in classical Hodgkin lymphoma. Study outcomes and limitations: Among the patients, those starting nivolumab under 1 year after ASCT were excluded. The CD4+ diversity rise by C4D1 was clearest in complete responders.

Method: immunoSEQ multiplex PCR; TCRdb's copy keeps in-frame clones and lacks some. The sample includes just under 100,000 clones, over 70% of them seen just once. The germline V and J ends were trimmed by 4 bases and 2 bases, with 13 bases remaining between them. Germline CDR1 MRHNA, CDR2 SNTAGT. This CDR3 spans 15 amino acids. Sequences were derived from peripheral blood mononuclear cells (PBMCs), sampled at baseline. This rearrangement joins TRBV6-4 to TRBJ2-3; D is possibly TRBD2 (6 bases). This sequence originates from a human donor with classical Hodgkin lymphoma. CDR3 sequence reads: CASSGGTGPTDTQYF. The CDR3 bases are TGTGCCAGCAGTGGCGGGACTGGCCCCACAGATACGCAGTATTTT.